This T cell receptor (beta chain) was recorded in a study of T cell repertoires in cytomegalovirus infection. Study at large: Recently described HLA-C-restricted plus well-studied HLA-B-restricted CMV epitopes were used. Based on public TCR beta signatures, there were indications of CMV infection and of a matching HLA type.

Each CDR3 protein gets one entry after TCRdb re-called the reads with MiXCR. The sample carries about 350,000 distinct CDR3 sequences, about 35% recorded once. Only a few counts were recorded for this clonotype. Its antigen is currently unknown. Trimming removed 4 bases at V and 9 bases at J, with 16 bases between. This CDR3 is 14 amino acids long. The germline V gene has CDR1 MGHRA and CDR2 YSYEKL. Study results and caveats: Based on cumulative public TCR beta family frequency, carriers of CMV plus the relevant HLA were identified. The ex vivo response was dominated by HLA-C-restricted CMV-specific TCR beta clonotypes.

This clonotype originated in a human donor in good health (CMV status not recorded). Some clones in this sample may be carry-over from other donors' samples. This chain joins TRBV4-1 and TRBJ1-3, with D hard to call. This specimen was cultured PBMCs, taken from culture after CMV antigen stimulation. The CDR3 sequence: CASSLERAGGTIYF. CDR3 DNA sequence: TGCGCCAGCAGCCTGGAACGGGCCGGCGGCACCATATATTTT.